One and the same sample provided the 6 T cell receptor beta chains below, sequenced in a study of blood T cell repertoires in COVID-19. The repertoire was sequenced with immunoSEQ multiplex PCR; TCRdb's copy has only in-frame clones and lacks some. The sample lists around 150,000 clones; about 88% were seen once. The sequencing input was peripheral blood. The receptors were gathered from a man in his fifties or sixties with active or convalescent COVID-19.

CDR3 in DNA: TGTGCCTGGAGTGTCGGAGACAGGGGGTCACCCCTCCACTTT. As protein: CAWSVGDRGSPLHF. V is TRBV30 and J is TRBJ1-6; 9 nucleotides line up with TRBD1. The trim removed 0 bases at V and 10 bases at J, leaving 4 bases unmatched. CDR1 is GTSNPN and CDR2 is SVGIG in the germline V gene (reference sequence). The length of the CDR3 is 14 residues.

The chain combines TRBV25-1 with TRBJ1-6; TRBD1 matches 7 bases. J gave up 7 bases and V 6 bases, and 6 bases lay outside the gene matches. The CDR3 loop spans 14 amino acids. Germline V gene lookup returns CDR1 MGHDK and CDR2 SYGVNS. CDR3 sequence reads: CASRGTRGNSPLHF. Here the CDR3 DNA reads TGTGCCAGCAGAGGGACCAGGGGGAATTCACCCCTCCACTTT.

The genes are TRBV7-8 and TRBJ2-1, with D possibly matching TRBD2 (5 bases). The CDR3 contains 16 residues. CDR1 and CDR2 from the germline V gene are SGHVS and FQNEAQ. Trimming left V 3 bases short and J 4 bases short, with 16 bases between. For the CDR3, the DNA is TGTGCCAGCAGCTTTCGAGGGCAGGTCGTTTACAATGAGCAGTTCTTC. It specifies CASSFRGQVVYNEQFF.

This chain uses TRBV2 with TRBJ2-2, with TRBD2 matching over 11 bases. With 6 bases clipped from V and 6 bases from J, the junction kept 6 bases outside the gene matches. This CDR3 has 15 amino acids. Germline V gene data show CDR1 as SNHLY and CDR2 as FYNNEI. The CDR3 spells CASRVAGGRPGELFF. CDR3 nucleotide sequence: TGTGCCAGCAGGGTAGCGGGAGGGCGTCCCGGGGAGCTGTTTTTT.

V usage is TRBV25-1 and J usage is TRBJ2-7; TRBD1 matches at 9 bases. J lost 7 bases, V lost 5 bases, and 9 bases had no gene match. Germline loops: CDR1 MGHDK, CDR2 SYGVNS. This CDR3 region has 14 residues. The CDR3 reads CASSRHRGLGEQYF. The CDR3 bases are TGTGCCAGCAGTCGGCACAGGGGGCTGGGGGAGCAGTACTTC.

The chain recombines TRBV14 with TRBJ1-1; the D gene is possibly TRBD1 (5 bases). The length of the CDR3 is 14 residues. Between the trimmed V and J ends, which lost 5 bases and 2 bases, there was a span of 12 bases. The germline V gene has CDR1 SGHDN and CDR2 FVKESK. This CDR3 is CASSVGHGNTEAFF. CDR3 DNA sequence: TGTGCCAGCAGCGTCGGACACGGAAACACTGAAGCTTTCTTT.